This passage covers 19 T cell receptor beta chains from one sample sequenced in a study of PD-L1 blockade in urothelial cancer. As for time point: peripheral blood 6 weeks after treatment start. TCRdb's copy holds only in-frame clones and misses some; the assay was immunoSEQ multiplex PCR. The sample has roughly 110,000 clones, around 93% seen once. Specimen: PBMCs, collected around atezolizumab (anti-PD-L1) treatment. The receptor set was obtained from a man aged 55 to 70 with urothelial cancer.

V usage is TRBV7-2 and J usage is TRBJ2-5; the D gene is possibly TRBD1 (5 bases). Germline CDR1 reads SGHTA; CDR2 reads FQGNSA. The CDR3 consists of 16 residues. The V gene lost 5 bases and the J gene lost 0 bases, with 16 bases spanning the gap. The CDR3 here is CASSTTGTGYQETQYF. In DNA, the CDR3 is TGTGCCAGCAGCACCACAGGAACAGGATACCAAGAGACCCAGTACTTC.

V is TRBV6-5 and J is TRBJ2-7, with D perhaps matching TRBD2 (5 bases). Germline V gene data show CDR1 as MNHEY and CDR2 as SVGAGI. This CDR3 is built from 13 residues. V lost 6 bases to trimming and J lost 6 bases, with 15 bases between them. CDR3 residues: CASRGLLLSEQYF. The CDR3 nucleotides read TGTGCCAGCAGAGGACTCCTCTTGTCCGAGCAGTACTTC.

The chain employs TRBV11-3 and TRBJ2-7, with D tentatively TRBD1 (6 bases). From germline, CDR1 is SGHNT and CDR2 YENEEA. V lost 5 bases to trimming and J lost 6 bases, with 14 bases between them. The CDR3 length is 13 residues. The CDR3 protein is CASSPGHLGEQYF. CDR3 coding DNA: TGTGCCAGCAGCCCGGGACACCTCGGCGAGCAGTACTTC.

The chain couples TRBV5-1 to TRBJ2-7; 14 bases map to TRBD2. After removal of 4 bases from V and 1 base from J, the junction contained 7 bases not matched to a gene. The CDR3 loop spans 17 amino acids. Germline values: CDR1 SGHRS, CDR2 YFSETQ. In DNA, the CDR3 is TGCGCCAGCAGCCCGGGGACTAGCGGGGGCCTTTCCTACGAGCAGTACTTC. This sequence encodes CASSPGTSGGLSYEQYF.

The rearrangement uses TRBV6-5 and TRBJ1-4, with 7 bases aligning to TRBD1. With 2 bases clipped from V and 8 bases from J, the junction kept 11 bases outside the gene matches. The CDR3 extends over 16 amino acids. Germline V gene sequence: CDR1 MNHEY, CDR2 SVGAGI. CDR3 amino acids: CASSYRRGQGPEKLFF. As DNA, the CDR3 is TGTGCCAGCAGTTACAGGAGGGGGCAGGGGCCCGAAAAACTGTTTTTT.

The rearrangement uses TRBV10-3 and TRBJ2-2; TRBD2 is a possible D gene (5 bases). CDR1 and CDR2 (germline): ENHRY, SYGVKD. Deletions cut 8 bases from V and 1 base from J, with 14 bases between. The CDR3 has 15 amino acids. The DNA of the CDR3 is TGTGCCATCGGAGGAGGTCCCCAGAACACCGGGGAGCTGTTTTTT. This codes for CAIGGGPQNTGELFF.

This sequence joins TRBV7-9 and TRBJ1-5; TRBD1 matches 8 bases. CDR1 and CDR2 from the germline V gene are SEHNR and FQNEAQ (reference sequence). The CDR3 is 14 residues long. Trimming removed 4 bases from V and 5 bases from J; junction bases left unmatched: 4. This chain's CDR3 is CASSWTGSDQPQHF. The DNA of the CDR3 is TGTGCCAGCAGCTGGACAGGGTCGGATCAGCCCCAGCATTTT. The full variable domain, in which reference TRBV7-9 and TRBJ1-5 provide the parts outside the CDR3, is DTGVSQNPRHKITKRGQNVTFRCDPISEHNRLYWYRQTLGQGPEFLTYFQNEAQLEKSRLLSDRFSAERPKGSFSTLEIQRTEQGDSAMYLCASSWTGSDQPQHFGDGTRLSIL.

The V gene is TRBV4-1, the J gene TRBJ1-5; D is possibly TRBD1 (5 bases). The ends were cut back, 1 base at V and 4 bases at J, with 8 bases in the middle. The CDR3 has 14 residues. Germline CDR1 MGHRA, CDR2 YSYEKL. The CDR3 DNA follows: TGCGCCAGCAGCCAAGGACAGAGAAATCAGCCCCAGCATTTT. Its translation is CASSQGQRNQPQHF.

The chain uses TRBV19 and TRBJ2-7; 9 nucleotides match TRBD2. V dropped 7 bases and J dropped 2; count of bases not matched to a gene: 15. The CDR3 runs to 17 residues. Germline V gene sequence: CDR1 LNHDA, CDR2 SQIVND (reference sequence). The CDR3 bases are TGTGCCAGTATCGACCGACTAGCGGAGATCCTTCCCTACGAGCAGTACTTC. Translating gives CASIDRLAEILPYEQYF.

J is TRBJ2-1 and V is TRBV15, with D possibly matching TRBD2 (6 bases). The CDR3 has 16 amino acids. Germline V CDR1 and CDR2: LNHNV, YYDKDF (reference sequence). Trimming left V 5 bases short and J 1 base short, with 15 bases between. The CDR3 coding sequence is TGTGCCACCAGCGGGATGGAGGGGTGGTCCTACAATGAGCAGTTCTTC. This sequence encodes CATSGMEGWSYNEQFF.

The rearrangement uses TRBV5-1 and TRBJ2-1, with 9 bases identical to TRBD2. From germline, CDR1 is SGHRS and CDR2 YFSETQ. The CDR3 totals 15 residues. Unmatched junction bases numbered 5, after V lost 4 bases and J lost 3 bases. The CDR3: CASSPTSGLYNEQFF. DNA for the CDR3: TGCGCCAGCAGCCCGACTAGCGGACTCTACAATGAGCAGTTCTTC.

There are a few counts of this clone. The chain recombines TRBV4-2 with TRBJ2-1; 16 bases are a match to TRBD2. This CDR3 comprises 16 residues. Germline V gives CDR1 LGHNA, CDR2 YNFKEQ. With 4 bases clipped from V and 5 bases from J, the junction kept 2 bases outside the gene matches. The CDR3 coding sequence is TGTGCCAGCAGCCCTGGGACTAGCGGGAGGGACAATGAGCAGTTCTTC. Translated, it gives CASSPGTSGRDNEQFF.

The CDR3 here is CAISRDRGDEQYF. The DNA for the CDR3 is TGTGCCATCAGCAGGGATAGGGGCGACGAGCAGTACTTC. The V and J genes are TRBV10-3 and TRBJ2-7; tentative D call: TRBD1 (5 bases). The CDR3 length is 13 residues. Germline V gene data show CDR1 as ENHRY and CDR2 as SYGVKD. V lost 6 bases to trimming and J lost 5 bases, with 14 bases between them.

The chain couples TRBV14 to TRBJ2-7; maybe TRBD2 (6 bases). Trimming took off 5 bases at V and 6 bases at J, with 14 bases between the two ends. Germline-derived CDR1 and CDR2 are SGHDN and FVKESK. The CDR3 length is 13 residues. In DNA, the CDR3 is TGTGCCAGCAGCTTACACCGCGGGGCCGAGCAGTACTTC. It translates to CASSLHRGAEQYF.

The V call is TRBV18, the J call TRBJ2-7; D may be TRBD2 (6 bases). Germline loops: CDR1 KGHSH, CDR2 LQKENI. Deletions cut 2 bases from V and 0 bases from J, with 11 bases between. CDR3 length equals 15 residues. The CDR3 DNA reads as TGTGCCAGCTCACCAGGGGAGGCGAGCTCCTACGAGCAGTACTTC. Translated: CASSPGEASSYEQYF.

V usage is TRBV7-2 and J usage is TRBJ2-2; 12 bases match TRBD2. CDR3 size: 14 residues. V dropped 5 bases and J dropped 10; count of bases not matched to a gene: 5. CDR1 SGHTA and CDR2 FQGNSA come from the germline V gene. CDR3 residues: CASSVTSGGVELFF. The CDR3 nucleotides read TGTGCCAGCAGCGTGACTAGCGGGGGCGTGGAGCTGTTTTTT.

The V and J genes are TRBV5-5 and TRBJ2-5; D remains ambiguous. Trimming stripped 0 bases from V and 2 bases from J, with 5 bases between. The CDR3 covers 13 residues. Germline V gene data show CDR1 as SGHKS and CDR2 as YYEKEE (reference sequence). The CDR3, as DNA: TGTGCCAGCAGCTTGGGCAGACAAGAGACCCAGTACTTC. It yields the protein CASSLGRQETQYF.

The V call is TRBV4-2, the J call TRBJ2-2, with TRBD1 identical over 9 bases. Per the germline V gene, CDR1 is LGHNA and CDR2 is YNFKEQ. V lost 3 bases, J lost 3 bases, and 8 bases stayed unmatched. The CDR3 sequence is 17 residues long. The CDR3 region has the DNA TGTGCCAGCAGCCAGGCCAACAGGGGGCCGTACACCGGGGAGCTGTTTTTT. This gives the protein CASSQANRGPYTGELFF.

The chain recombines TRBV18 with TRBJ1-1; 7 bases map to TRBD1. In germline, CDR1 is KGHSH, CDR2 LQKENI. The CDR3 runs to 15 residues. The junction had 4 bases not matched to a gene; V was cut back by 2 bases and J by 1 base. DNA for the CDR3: TGTGCCAGCTCACCAAGACAGGGCCCGAACACTGAAGCTTTCTTT. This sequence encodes CASSPRQGPNTEAFF.